Sequencing of this T cell receptor (beta chain) was carried out in a study of blood T cell repertoires in COVID-19. The V gene's germline CDR1 is MNHEY and CDR2 SMNVEV (reference sequence). Trimming cost V 5 bases and J 5 bases, with 21 bases left between them. The CDR3 has 16 residues. Produced via immunoSEQ multiplex PCR; TCRdb's table is partial and in-frame only. Among 150,000 or so clones listed, roughly nine tenths were seen once. This clone was counted a few times. The rearrangement links TRBV27 to TRBJ1-1; D might be TRBD1 (5 bases). The origin of this receptor is a man aged 50-59 years with acute or convalescent COVID-19. Sequencing was done on a sample of peripheral blood. In nucleotides, the CDR3 is TGTGCCAGCAGTCCCGGACCAGGGAGGTCTACTACTGAAGCTTTCTTT. As protein: CASSPGPGRSTTEAFF.